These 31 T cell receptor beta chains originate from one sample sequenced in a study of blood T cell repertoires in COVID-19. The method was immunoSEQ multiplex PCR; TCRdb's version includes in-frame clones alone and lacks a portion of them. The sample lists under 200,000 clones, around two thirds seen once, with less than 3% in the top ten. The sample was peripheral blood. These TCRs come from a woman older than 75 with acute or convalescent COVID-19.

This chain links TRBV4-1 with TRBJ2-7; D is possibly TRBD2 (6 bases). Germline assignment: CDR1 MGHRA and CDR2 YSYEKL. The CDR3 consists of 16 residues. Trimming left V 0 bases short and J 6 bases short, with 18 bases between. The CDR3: CASSQESDPGGAEQYF. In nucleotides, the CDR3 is TGCGCCAGCAGCCAAGAATCTGACCCCGGGGGAGCCGAGCAGTACTTC.

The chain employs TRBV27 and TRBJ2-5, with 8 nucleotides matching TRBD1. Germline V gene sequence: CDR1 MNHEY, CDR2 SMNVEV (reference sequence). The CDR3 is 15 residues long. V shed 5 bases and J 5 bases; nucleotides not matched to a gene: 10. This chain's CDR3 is CASSPGTGFSETQYF. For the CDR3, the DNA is TGTGCCAGCAGTCCCGGGACAGGTTTTTCGGAGACCCAGTACTTC.

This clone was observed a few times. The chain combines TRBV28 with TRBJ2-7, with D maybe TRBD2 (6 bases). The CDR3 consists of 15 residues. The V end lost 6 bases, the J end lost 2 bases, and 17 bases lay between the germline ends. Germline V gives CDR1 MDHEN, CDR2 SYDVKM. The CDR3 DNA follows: TGTGCCAGCAGCGTAATAGCGGCCCTAACCTACGAGCAGTACTTC. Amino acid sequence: CASSVIAALTYEQYF.

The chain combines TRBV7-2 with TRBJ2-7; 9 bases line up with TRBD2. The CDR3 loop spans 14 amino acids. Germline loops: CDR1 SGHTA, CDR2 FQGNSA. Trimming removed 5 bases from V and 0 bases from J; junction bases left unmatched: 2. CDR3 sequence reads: CASSPSGTSYEQYF. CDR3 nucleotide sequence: TGTGCCAGCAGCCCTAGCGGGACCTCCTACGAGCAGTACTTC.

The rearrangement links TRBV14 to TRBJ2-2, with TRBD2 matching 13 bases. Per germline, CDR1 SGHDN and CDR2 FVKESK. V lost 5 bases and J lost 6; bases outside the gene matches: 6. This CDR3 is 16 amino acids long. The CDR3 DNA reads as TGTGCCAGCAGCTCAGGACTAGCGGGAGTTTCCGGGGAGCTGTTTTTT. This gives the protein CASSSGLAGVSGELFF.

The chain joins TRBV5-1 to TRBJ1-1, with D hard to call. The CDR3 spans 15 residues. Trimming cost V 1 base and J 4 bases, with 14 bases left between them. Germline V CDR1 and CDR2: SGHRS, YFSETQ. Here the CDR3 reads CASSLSPGVGTEAFF. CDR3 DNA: TGCGCCAGCAGCTTGTCTCCGGGAGTGGGCACTGAAGCTTTCTTT.

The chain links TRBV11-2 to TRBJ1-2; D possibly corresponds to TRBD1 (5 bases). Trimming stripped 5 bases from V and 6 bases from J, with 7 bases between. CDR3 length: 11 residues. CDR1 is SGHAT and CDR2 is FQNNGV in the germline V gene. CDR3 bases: TGTGCCAGCAGCCTCAGGGATGGCTACACCTTC. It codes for CASSLRDGYTF.

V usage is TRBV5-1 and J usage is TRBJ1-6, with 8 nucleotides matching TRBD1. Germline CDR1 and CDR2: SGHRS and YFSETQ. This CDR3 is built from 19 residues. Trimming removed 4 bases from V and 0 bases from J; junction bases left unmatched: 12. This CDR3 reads CASSLISRQGSSYNSPLHF. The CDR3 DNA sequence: TGCGCCAGCAGCCTTATATCCCGACAGGGGAGCTCCTATAATTCACCCCTCCACTTT.

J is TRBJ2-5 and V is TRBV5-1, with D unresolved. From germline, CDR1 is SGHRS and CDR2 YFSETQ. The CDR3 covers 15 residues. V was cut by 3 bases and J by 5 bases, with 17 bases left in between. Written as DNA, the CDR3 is TGCGCCAGCAGCTCCCAAGCCACCCAGGCTGAGACCCAGTACTTC. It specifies CASSSQATQAETQYF.

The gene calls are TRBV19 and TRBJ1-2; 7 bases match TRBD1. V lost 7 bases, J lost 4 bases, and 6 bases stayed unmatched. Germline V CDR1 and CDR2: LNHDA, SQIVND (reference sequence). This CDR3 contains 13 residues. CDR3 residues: CASTPGQSYGYTF. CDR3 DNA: TGTGCCAGTACCCCGGGACAGTCCTATGGCTACACCTTC.

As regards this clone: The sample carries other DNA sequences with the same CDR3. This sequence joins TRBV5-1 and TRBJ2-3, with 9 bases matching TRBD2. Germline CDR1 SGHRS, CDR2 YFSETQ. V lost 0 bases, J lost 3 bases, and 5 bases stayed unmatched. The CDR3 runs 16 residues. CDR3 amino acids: CASSLGAGGGTDTQYF. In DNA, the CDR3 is TGCGCCAGCAGCTTGGGTGCGGGAGGGGGAACAGATACGCAGTATTTT.

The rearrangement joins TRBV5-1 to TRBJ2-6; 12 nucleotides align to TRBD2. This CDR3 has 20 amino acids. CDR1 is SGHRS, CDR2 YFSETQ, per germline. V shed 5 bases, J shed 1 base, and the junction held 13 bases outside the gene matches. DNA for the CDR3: TGCGCCAGCAGTCCGGGACTAGCGGGCTCATCCTATTCTGGGGCCAACGTCCTGACTTTC. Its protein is CASSPGLAGSSYSGANVLTF. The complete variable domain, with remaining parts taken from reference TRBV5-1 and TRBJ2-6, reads KAGVTQTPRYLIKTRGQQVTLSCSPISGHRSVSWYQQTPGQGLQFLFEYFSETQRNKGNFPGRFSGRQFSNSRSEMNVSTLELGDSALYLCASSPGLAGSSYSGANVLTFGAGSRLTVL.

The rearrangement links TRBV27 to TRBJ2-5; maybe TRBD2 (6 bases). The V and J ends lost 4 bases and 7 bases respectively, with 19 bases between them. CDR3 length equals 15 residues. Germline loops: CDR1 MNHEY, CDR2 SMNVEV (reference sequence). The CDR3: CASSSVAALGGTQYF. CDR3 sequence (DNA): TGTGCCAGCAGTTCGGTAGCGGCCCTCGGGGGGACCCAGTACTTC.

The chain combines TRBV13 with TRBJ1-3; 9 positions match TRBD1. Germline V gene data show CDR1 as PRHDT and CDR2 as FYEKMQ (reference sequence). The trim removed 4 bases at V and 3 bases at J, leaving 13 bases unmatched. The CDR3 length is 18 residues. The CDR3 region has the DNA TGTGCCAGCAGCTCCACCCGGGACAGGGCACGGTTTGGAAACACCATATATTTT. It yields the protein CASSSTRDRARFGNTIYF.

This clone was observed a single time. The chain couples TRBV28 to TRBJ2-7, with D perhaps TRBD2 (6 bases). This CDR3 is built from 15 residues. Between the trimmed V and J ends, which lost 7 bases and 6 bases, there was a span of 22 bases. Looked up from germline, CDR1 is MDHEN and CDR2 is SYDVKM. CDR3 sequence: CASTYLRDSRGEQYF. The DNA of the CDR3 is TGTGCCAGCACCTACCTTCGGGACTCCCGAGGCGAGCAGTACTTC. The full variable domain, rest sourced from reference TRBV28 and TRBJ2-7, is DVKVTQSSRYLVKRTGEKVFLECVQDMDHENMFWYRQDPGLGLRLIYFSYDVKMKEKGDIPEGYSVSREKKERFSLILESASTNQTSMYLCASTYLRDSRGEQYFGPGTRLTVT.

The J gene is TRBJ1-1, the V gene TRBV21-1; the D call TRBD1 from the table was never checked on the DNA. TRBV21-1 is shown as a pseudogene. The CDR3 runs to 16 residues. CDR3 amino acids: CASSSGGGRTNTEAFF. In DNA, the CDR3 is TGTGCCAGCAGCAGTGGGGGCGGACGGACTAACACTGAAGCTTTCTTT.

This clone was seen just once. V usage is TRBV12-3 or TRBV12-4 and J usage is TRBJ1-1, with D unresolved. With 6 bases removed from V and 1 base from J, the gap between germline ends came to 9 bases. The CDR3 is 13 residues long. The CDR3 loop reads CASSRGENTEAFF. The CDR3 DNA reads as TGTGCCAGCAGCCGGGGAGAGAACACTGAAGCTTTCTTT.

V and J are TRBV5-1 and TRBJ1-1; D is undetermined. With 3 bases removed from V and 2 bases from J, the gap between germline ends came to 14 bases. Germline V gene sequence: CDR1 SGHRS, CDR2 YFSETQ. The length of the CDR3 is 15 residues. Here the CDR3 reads CASSSLLAFNTEAFF. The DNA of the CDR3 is TGCGCCAGCAGCTCTCTCCTGGCATTTAACACTGAAGCTTTCTTT.

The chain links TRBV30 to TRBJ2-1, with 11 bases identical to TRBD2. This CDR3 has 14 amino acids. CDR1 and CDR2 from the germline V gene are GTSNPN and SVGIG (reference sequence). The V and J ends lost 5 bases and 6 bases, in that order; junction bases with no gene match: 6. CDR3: CAWARGTSGNEQFF. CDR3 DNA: TGTGCCTGGGCCCGAGGGACTAGCGGCAATGAGCAGTTCTTC.

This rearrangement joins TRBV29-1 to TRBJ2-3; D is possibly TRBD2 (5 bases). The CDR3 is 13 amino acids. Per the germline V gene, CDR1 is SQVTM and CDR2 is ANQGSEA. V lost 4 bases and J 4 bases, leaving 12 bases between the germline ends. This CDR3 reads CSVGAGVSDTQYF. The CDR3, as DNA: TGCAGCGTTGGTGCCGGGGTGTCAGATACGCAGTATTTT.

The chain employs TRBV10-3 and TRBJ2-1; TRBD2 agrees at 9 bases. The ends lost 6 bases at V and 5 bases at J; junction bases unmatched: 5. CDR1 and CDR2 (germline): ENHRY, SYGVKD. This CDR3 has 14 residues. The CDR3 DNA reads TGTGCCATCAGGCAAGTAGCGGGAGACAATGAGCAGTTCTTC. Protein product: CAIRQVAGDNEQFF.

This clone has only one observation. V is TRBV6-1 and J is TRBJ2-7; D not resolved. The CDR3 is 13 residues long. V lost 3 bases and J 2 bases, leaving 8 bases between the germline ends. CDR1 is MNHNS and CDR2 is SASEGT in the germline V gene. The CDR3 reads CASSDAETYEQYF. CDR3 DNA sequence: TGTGCCAGCAGTGACGCGGAAACCTACGAGCAGTACTTC.

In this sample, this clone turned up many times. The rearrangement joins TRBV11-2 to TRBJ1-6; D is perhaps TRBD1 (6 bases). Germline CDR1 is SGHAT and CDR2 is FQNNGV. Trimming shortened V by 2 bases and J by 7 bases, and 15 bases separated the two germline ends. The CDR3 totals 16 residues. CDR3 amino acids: CASSLSVGGENSPLHF. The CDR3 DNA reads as TGTGCCAGCAGCTTAAGCGTTGGGGGCGAAAATTCACCCCTCCACTTT.

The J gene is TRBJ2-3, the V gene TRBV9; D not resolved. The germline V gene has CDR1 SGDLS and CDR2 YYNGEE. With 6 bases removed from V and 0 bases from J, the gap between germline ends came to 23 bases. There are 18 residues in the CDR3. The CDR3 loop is CASTRPPGFLSSTDTQYF. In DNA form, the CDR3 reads TGTGCCAGCACCAGACCTCCAGGCTTCCTCAGTAGCACAGATACGCAGTATTTT. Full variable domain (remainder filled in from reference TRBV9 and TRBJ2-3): DSGVTQTPKHLITATGQRVTLRCSPRSGDLSVYWYQQSLDQGLQFLIQYYNGEERAKGNILERFSAQQFPDLHSELNLSSLELGDSALYFCASTRPPGFLSSTDTQYFGPGTRLTVL.

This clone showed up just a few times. CDR3 coding DNA: TGTGCCAGCAGTCTAGGGGGAATCCAGCCCCAGCATTTT. Amino acid sequence: CASSLGGIQPQHF. The chain links TRBV11-2 to TRBJ1-5; D may be TRBD1 (6 bases). The CDR3 has 13 residues. The ends were cut back, 6 bases at V and 7 bases at J, with 13 bases in the middle. From germline, CDR1 is SGHAT and CDR2 FQNNGV.

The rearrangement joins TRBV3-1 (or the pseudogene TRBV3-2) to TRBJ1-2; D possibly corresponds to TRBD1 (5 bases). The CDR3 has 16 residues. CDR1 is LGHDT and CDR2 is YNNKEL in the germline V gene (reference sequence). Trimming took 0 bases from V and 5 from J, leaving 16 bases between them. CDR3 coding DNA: TGTGCCAGCAGCCAAGATCAGCGGGGGGGTGTATATGGCTACACCTTC. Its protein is CASSQDQRGGVYGYTF.

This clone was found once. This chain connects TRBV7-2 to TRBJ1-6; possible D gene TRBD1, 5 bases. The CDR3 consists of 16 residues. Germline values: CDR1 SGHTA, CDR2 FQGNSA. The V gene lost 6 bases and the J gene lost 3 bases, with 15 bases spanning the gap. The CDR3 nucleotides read TGTGCCAGCAGAGATACGAGACAGAACTATAATTCACCCCTCCACTTT. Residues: CASRDTRQNYNSPLHF.

Here the CDR3 reads CAWSSANYGYTF. In nucleotides, the CDR3 is TGTGCCTGGAGTTCAGCTAACTATGGCTACACCTTC. The V gene is TRBV30, the J gene TRBJ1-2; D uncertain. V was clipped by 2 bases and J by 0 bases, with 4 bases between them. Germline V gene lookup returns CDR1 GTSNPN and CDR2 SVGIG (reference sequence). The CDR3 spans 12 residues.

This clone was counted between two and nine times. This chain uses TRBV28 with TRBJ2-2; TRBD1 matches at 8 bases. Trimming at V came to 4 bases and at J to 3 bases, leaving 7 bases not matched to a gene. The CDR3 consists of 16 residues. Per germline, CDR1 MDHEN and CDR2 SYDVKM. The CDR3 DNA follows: TGTGCCAGCAGTTCCGACAGGGGCGGATACACCGGGGAGCTGTTTTTT. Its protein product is CASSSDRGGYTGELFF. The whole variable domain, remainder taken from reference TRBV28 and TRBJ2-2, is DVKVTQSSRYLVKRTGEKVFLECVQDMDHENMFWYRQDPGLGLRLIYFSYDVKMKEKGDIPEGYSVSREKKERFSLILESASTNQTSMYLCASSSDRGGYTGELFFGEGSRLTVL.

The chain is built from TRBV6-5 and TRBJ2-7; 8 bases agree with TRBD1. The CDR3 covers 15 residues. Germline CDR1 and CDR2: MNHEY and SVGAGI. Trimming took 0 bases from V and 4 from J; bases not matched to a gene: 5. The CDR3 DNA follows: TGTGCCAGCAGTTACTCGAGGGACAGGAATTACGAGCAGTACTTC. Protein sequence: CASSYSRDRNYEQYF.

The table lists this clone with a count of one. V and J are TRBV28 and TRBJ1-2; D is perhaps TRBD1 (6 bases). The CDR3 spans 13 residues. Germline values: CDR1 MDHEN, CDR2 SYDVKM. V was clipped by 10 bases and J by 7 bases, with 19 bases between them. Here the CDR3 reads CATETGPWTGYTF. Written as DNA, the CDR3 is TGTGCCACCGAGACAGGCCCATGGACTGGCTACACCTTC.